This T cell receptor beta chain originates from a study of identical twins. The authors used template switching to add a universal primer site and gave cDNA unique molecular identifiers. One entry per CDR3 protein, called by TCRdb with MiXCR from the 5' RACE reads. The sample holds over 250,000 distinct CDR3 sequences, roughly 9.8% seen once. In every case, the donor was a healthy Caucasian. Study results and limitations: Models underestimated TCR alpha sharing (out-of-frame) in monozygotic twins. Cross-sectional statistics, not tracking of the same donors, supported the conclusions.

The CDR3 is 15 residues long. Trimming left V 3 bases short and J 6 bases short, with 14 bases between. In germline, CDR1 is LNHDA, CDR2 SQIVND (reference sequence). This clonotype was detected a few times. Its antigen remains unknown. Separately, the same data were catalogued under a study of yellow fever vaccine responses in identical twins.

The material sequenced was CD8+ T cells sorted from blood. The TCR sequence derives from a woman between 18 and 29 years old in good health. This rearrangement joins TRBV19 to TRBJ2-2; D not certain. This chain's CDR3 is CASSMGQAVSGELFF. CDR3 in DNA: TGTGCCAGTAGTATGGGTCAGGCCGTGTCCGGGGAGCTGTTTTTT.